This T cell receptor beta chain comes out of a study of OX40 agonist ivuxolimab in advanced cancers. Background on the study: Patients received intravenous ivuxolimab every 2 weeks at 0.01 to 10 mg/kg. Melanoma, hepatocellular carcinoma, head and neck or renal cell cancer occurred in dose-escalation patients. Mean age approximately 61 years, range roughly 20 to 85; approximately 80% male.

In regard to this clone: Antigen: not known.

CDR1 is SGHRS, CDR2 YFSETQ, per germline. V trimming: 3 bases; J trimming: 6 bases; junction bases outside the gene matches: 13. The CDR3 runs 16 residues. General study results and limits: Expanded clones were, on average, more numerous among CD8+ T cells than CD4+.

Clones were sequenced by immunoSEQ multiplex PCR, and TCRdb holds only the in-frame ones, with some missing. Among nearly 85,000 clones listed, around 86% were seen once. This TCR came from an adult with an advanced solid tumor such as melanoma, head and neck, liver or kidney cancer. V and J are TRBV5-1 and TRBJ1-1; 8 bases are a match to TRBD1. This sample comprised CD4+ or CD8+ T cells sorted from blood, obtained in a trial of the OX40 agonist ivuxolimab. The CDR3, as DNA: TGCGCCAGCAGCTGGGGGACAGGCCCGGAGAGTGCTGAAGCTTTCTTT. Its translation is CASSWGTGPESAEAFF.